The following is a T cell receptor beta chain sequence with its context. This entry belongs to a study of blood T cell repertoires in COVID-19. The wider study: The United States, Italy and Spain were the sources of the acute and convalescent COVID-19 samples. In each case, the material was cDNA or gDNA derived from T cells, B-cell-depleted T cells, or PBMCs.

In the authors' workflow: Amplifying reference gene primers gave estimates of nucleated cell counts. Clones were sequenced by immunoSEQ multiplex PCR, and TCRdb holds only the in-frame ones, with some missing. That table furnishes V, J and clone size, whereas the DNA furnished D and trimming. The sample records 250,000 to 350,000 clones, approximately 84% being singletons. Seattle researchers signed up patients amid active infection and tracked them longitudinally. The receptor's source is a human donor with COVID-19, enrolled during active disease. The donor label of this sample is uncertain. The specimen was peripheral blood.

The CDR3 DNA reads TGTGCCAGTAGTATACTCAGCTCTGGGGCCAACGTCCTGACTTTC. Translated, it gives CASSILSSGANVLTF. The gene calls are TRBV19 and TRBJ2-6; D unclear. The CDR3 runs 15 residues. Trimming took 2 bases from V and 0 from J, leaving 5 bases between them. Germline V gene sequence: CDR1 LNHDA, CDR2 SQIVND (reference sequence).